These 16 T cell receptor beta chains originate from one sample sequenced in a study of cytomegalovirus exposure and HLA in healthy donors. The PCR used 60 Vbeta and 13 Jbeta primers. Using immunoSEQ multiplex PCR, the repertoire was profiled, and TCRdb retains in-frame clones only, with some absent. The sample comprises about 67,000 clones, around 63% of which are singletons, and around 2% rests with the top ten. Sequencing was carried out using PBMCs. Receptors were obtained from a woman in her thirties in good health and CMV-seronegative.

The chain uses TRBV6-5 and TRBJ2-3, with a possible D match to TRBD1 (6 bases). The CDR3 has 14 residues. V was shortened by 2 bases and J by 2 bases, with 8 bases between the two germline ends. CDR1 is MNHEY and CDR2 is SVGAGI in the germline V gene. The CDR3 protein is CASSYGQITDTQYF. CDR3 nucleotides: TGTGCCAGCAGTTACGGACAGATCACAGATACGCAGTATTTT.

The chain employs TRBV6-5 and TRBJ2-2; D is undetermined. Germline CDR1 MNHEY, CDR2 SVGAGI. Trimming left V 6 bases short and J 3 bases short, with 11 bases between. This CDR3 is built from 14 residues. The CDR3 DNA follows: TGTGCCAGCAGGACTTGGAAAGACACCGGGGAGCTGTTTTTT. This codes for CASRTWKDTGELFF.

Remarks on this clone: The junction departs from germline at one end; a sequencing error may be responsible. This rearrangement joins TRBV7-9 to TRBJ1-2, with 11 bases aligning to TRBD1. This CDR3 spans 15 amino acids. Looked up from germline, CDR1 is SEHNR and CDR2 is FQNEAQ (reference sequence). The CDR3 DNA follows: TGCGCCAGCAGCCCCGGACAGGGGGCGAACTATGGCTACACCTTC. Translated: CASSPGQGANYGYTF.

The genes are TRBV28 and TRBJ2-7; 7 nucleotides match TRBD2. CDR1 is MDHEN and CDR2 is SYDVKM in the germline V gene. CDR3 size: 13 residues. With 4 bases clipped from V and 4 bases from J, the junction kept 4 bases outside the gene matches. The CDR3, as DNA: TGTGCCAGCAGTTCCGGGACTAAATACGAGCAGTACTTC. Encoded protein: CASSSGTKYEQYF.

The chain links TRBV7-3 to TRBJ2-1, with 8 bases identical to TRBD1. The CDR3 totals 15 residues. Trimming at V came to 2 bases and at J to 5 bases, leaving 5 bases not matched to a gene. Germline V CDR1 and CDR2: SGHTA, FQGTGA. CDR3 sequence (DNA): TGTGCCAGCAGCTTAGGCAGGGGGCGAGACAATGAGCAGTTCTTC. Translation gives CASSLGRGRDNEQFF.

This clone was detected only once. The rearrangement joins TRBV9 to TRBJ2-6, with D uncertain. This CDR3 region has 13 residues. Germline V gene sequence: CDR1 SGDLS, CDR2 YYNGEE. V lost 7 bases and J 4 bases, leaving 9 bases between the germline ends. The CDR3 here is CASSTSGANVLTF. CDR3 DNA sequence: TGTGCCAGCTCTACTTCCGGGGCCAACGTCCTGACTTTC.

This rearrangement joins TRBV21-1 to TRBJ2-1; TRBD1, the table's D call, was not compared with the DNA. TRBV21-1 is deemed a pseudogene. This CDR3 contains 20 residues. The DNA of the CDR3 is TGTGCCAGCTACACTAGAAACAGGGGGCTGAGCGGGGGCGCTAACAATGAGCAGTTCTTC. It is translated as CASYTRNRGLSGGANNEQFF.

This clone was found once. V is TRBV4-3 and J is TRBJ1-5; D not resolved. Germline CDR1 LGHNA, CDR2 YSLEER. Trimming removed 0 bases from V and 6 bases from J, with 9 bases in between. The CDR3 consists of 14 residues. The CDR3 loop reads CASSQDRSGQPQHF. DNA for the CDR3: TGCGCCAGCAGCCAAGATCGGTCGGGTCAGCCCCAGCATTTT.

In DNA form, the CDR3 reads TGTGCCAGCTCACAACAGGGAAGCACAGATACGCAGTATTTT. Residues: CASSQQGSTDTQYF. This chain joins TRBV18 and TRBJ2-3, with a weak D call TRBD1 (6 bases). V dropped 4 bases and J dropped 0 bases, with 8 bases sitting between them. Looked up from germline, CDR1 is KGHSH and CDR2 is LQKENI. The CDR3 runs 14 residues.

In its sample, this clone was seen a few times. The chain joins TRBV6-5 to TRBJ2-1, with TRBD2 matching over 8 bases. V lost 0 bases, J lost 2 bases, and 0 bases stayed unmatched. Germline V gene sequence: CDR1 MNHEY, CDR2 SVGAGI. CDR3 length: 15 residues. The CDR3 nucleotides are TGTGCCAGCAGTTACTCCGGGGGGGCCTACAATGAGCAGTTCTTC. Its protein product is CASSYSGGAYNEQFF.

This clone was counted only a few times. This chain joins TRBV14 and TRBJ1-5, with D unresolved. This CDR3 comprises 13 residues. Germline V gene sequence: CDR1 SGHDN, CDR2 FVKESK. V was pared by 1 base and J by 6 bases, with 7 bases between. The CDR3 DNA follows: TGTGCCAGCAGCCAAGGAGCTGGTCAGCCCCAGCATTTT. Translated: CASSQGAGQPQHF.

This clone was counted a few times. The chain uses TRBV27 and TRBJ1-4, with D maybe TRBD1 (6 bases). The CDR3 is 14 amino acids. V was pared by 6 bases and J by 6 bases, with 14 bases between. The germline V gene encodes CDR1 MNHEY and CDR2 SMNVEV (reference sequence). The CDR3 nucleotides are TGTGCCAGCAGACCAGGGGATATCGATGAAAAACTGTTTTTT. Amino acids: CASRPGDIDEKLFF.

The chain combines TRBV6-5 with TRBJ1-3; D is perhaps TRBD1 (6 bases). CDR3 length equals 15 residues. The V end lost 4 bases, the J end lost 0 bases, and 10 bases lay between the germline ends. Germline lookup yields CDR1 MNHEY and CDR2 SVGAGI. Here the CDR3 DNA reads TGTGCCAGCAGTTCGGCAGGGGTCTCTGGAAACACCATATATTTT. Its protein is CASSSAGVSGNTIYF.

The CDR3 nucleotides are TGTGCCAGCTCCGGGGCGGGACAGCCCCAGCATTTT. This encodes CASSGAGQPQHF. The chain is built from TRBV28 and TRBJ1-5; D may be TRBD1 (5 bases). Germline CDR1 and CDR2: MDHEN and SYDVKM. Trimming stripped 8 bases from V and 7 bases from J, with 12 bases between. This CDR3 is 12 amino acids long.

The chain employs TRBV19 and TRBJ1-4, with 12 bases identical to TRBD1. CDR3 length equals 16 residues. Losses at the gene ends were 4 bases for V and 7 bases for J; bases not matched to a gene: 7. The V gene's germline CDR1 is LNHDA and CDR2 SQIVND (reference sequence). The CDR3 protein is CASSTGTGGVGEKLFF. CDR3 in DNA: TGTGCCAGTAGTACAGGGACAGGGGGCGTCGGTGAAAAACTGTTTTTT. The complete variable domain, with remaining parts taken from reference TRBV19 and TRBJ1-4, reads DGGITQSPKYLFRKEGQNVTLSCEQNLNHDAMYWYRQDPGQGLRLIYYSQIVNDFQKGDIAEGYSVSREKKESFPLTVTSAQKNPTAFYLCASSTGTGGVGEKLFFGSGTQLSVL.

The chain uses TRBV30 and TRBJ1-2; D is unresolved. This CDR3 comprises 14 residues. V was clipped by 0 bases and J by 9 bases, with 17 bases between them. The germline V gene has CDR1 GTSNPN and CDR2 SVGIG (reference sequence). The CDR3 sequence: CAWSVGPVRMRYTF. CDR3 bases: TGTGCCTGGAGTGTTGGGCCTGTTAGAATGCGCTACACCTTC.